One sample yielded the 11 T cell receptor beta chains listed below, sequenced in a study of shared clonotypes between healthy human individuals. The protocol was immunoSEQ multiplex PCR, while the TCRdb copy is restricted to in-frame clones and leaves out a portion. The table includes around 480,000 clones, roughly 79% detected once. Sequencing was carried out using PBMCs. These receptors all come from a woman aged 40 to 49 in good health. Some clones in this sample may be carry-over from other donors' samples.

The rearrangement uses TRBV21-1 and TRBJ1-4; the D call of TRBD1 is as the table states it, not checked on the DNA. TRBV21-1 has pseudogene status. There are 15 residues in the CDR3. The CDR3 loop reads CASSEQGATNEKLFF. The CDR3 bases are TGTGCCAGCAGCGAACAGGGGGCAACTAATGAAAAACTGTTTTTT.

V and J are TRBV6-6 and TRBJ2-7; a possible D gene is TRBD2 (7 bases). The CDR3 loop spans 14 amino acids. Trimming removed 0 bases from V and 3 bases from J, with 9 bases in between. Per germline, CDR1 MNHNY and CDR2 SVGAGI (reference sequence). DNA of the CDR3: TGTGCCAGCAGTTACTCTAGGGGGGGCTACGAGCAGTACTTC. Translated, it gives CASSYSRGGYEQYF.

This chain links TRBV15 with TRBJ2-5, with D possibly matching TRBD2 (6 bases). Trimming left V 1 base short and J 5 bases short, with 11 bases between. The CDR3 runs to 14 residues. Germline CDR1 reads LNHNV; CDR2 reads YYDKDF (reference sequence). The CDR3 DNA reads TGTGCCACCAGCAGAGGGGACTTTTCGGAGACCCAGTACTTC. Residues: CATSRGDFSETQYF.

This clone came up a few times. V and J are TRBV5-4 and TRBJ2-7; TRBD2 aligns across 8 bases. The CDR3 sequence is 15 residues long. Unmatched junction bases numbered 12, after V lost 5 bases and J lost 5 bases. Looked up from germline, CDR1 is SGHNT and CDR2 is YYREEE (reference sequence). For the CDR3, the DNA is TGTGCCAGCAGTCTCTCGGCGGGGGGAGGAGACGAGCAGTACTTC. Its protein is CASSLSAGGGDEQYF.

This chain links TRBV27 with TRBJ2-1; maybe TRBD2 (6 bases). Per germline, CDR1 MNHEY and CDR2 SMNVEV (reference sequence). CDR3 length: 14 residues. V was pared by 5 bases and J by 9 bases, with 17 bases between. The CDR3 sequence is CASSRGTRVSEQFF. In nucleotides, the CDR3 is TGTGCCAGCAGTAGAGGGACTCGCGTATCTGAGCAGTTCTTC.

This clone appeared many times. The chain uses TRBV7-8 and TRBJ2-3; D gene uncertain. The V end lost 4 bases, the J end lost 0 bases, and 11 bases lay between the germline ends. The CDR3 contains 15 residues. Germline V gene lookup returns CDR1 SGHVS and CDR2 FQNEAQ. Here the CDR3 reads CASSSMGGSTDTQYF. CDR3 in DNA: TGTGCCAGCAGCTCCATGGGCGGTAGCACAGATACGCAGTATTTT. The whole variable domain, filled in from reference TRBV7-8 and TRBJ2-3, reads GAGVSQSPRYKVAKRGQDVALRCDPISGHVSLFWYQQALGQGPEFLTYFQNEAQLDKSGLPSDRFFAERPEGSVSTLKIQRTQQEDSAVYLCASSSMGGSTDTQYFGPGTRLTVL.

The chain links TRBV9 to TRBJ2-7; 8 bases match TRBD2. CDR1 SGDLS and CDR2 YYNGEE come from the germline V gene. V dropped 0 bases and J dropped 2; count of bases not matched to a gene: 4. The CDR3 is 15 residues long. The CDR3 DNA follows: TGTGCCAGCAGCGTAGGTCCGGGAGGGACCTACGAGCAGTACTTC. It translates to CASSVGPGGTYEQYF. The entire variable domain, with the rest obtained from reference TRBV9 and TRBJ2-7, is as follows: DSGVTQTPKHLITATGQRVTLRCSPRSGDLSVYWYQQSLDQGLQFLIQYYNGEERAKGNILERFSAQQFPDLHSELNLSSLELGDSALYFCASSVGPGGTYEQYFGPGTRLTVT.

V usage is TRBV25-1 and J usage is TRBJ2-1; D is ambiguous. The V gene lost 2 bases and the J gene lost 1 base, with 6 bases spanning the gap. The CDR3 sequence is 14 residues long. Germline values: CDR1 MGHDK, CDR2 SYGVNS. The DNA for the CDR3 is TGTGCCAGCAGTGAAAGAGGTTCCTACAATGAGCAGTTCTTC. Translation gives CASSERGSYNEQFF.

The CDR3 spells CASSSSGNFYEQYF. In nucleotides, the CDR3 is TGCGCCAGCAGCAGTAGCGGGAATTTCTACGAGCAGTACTTC. This sequence joins TRBV10-1 and TRBJ2-7; 8 bases are a match to TRBD2. Looked up from germline, CDR1 is WNHNN and CDR2 is SYGVQD (reference sequence). The CDR3 length is 14 residues. V dropped 6 bases and J dropped 3; count of bases not matched to a gene: 7.

The chain links TRBV7-2 to TRBJ2-2; weak D call: TRBD1 (7 bases). V lost 5 bases and J 6 bases, leaving 19 bases between the germline ends. CDR1 is SGHTA, CDR2 FQGNSA, per germline. The CDR3 loop spans 16 amino acids. The CDR3 loop is CASSPHRGGFPGELFF. In nucleotides, the CDR3 is TGTGCCAGCAGCCCCCACAGGGGAGGCTTTCCCGGGGAGCTGTTTTTT.

The chain employs TRBV11-2 and TRBJ2-3, with D perhaps matching TRBD1 (6 bases). V lost 5 bases and J lost 5, with 11 bases in between. The CDR3 runs to 13 residues. The V gene's germline CDR1 is SGHAT and CDR2 FQNNGV. CDR3 in amino acids: CASSQEGGDTQYF. CDR3 nucleotide sequence: TGTGCCAGCAGCCAGGAAGGGGGAGATACGCAGTATTTT.